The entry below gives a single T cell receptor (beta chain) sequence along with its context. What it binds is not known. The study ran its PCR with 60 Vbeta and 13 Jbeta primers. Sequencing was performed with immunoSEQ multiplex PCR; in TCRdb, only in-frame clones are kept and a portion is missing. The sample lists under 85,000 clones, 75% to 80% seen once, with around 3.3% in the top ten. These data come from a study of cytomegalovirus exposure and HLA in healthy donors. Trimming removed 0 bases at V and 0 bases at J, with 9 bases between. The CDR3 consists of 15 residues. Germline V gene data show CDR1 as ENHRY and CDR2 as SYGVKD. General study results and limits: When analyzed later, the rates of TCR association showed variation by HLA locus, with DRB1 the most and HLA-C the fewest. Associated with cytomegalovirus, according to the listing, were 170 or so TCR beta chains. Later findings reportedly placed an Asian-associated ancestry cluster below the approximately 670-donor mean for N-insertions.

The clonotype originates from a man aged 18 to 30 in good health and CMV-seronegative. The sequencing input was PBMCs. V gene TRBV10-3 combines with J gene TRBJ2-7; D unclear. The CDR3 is CAISESQQISYEQYF. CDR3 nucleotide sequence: TGTGCCATCAGTGAGTCGCAACAGATCTCCTACGAGCAGTACTTC.